Below, 19 T cell receptor beta chains from the same sample are listed, as sequenced in a study of type 1 and type 2 diabetes patients. PCR was run on genomic DNA. Amplification of the beta chain CDR3 used 30 forward and 13 reverse multiplex primers. TCRdb processed the multiplex PCR reads anew with MiXCR; each CDR3 protein has one entry. The data contain fewer than 300,000 distinct CDR3 sequences, more than 40% of them singletons. Sequencing was done on a sample of peripheral blood mononuclear cells (PBMCs). These receptors were collected from a young man with type 2 diabetes.

The V gene is TRBV19, the J gene TRBJ1-4; TRBD1 matches at 7 bases. The CDR3 is 15 residues long. The germline V gene has CDR1 LNHDA and CDR2 SQIVND (reference sequence). J lost 1 base, V lost 5 bases, and 4 bases had no gene match. CDR3 in amino acids: CASSPRQGTNEKLFF. In DNA form, the CDR3 reads TGTGCCAGTAGTCCTAGACAGGGAACTAATGAAAAACTGTTTTTT.

The rearrangement uses TRBV7-3 and TRBJ2-2; D call uncertain. V was clipped by 6 bases and J by 6 bases, with 8 bases between them. The germline gives CDR1 SGHTA, CDR2 FQGTGA. The CDR3 sequence is 12 residues long. The CDR3 reads CASSFIPGELFF. CDR3 coding DNA: TGTGCCAGCAGTTTTATTCCCGGGGAGCTGTTTTTT.

This clonotype was counted ten times or more. The chain links TRBV10-3 to TRBJ2-3; D remains unclear. Germline lookup yields CDR1 ENHRY and CDR2 SYGVKD. V lost 2 bases and J lost 2, with 5 bases in between. The CDR3 length is 13 residues. CDR3 protein: CAISEGVTDTQYF. DNA for the CDR3: TGTGCCATCAGTGAGGGGGTCACAGATACGCAGTATTTT.

V and J are TRBV5-1 and TRBJ1-2, with 7 bases fitting TRBD1. The CDR3 has 14 amino acids. V shed 4 bases and J 5 bases; nucleotides not matched to a gene: 8. Germline CDR1 is SGHRS and CDR2 is YFSETQ. The chain's CDR3 is CASSPGQLMYGYTF. CDR3 in DNA: TGCGCCAGCAGCCCGGGACAGTTAATGTATGGCTACACCTTC.

This clonotype was recorded at least ten times. The chain is built from TRBV2 and TRBJ2-6; D remains unclear. The CDR3 is 15 amino acids. Between the trimmed V and J ends, which lost 3 bases and 0 bases, there was a span of 6 bases. The germline gives CDR1 SNHLY, CDR2 FYNNEI. The CDR3 nucleotides read TGTGCCAGCAGTGACAGTGGCTCTGGGGCCAACGTCCTGACTTTC. Translated, it gives CASSDSGSGANVLTF.

Worth noting for this clonotype: At one end, the junction sequence differs from germline, possibly due to a read error. The rearrangement links TRBV5-5 to TRBJ2-7, with D possibly matching TRBD2 (6 bases). The CDR3 consists of 13 residues. Germline CDR1 and CDR2: SGHKS and YYEKEE (reference sequence). The CDR3 region has the DNA TGCGGTACCATTAGCGGTAGCTCCTACGAGCAGTACTTC. Translated, it gives CGTISGSSYEQYF. The full variable domain, rest sourced from reference TRBV5-5 and TRBJ2-7, is DAGVTQSPTHLIKTRGQQVTLRCSPISGHKSVSWYQQVLGQGPQFIFQYYEKEERGRGNFPDRFSARQFPNYSSELNVNALLLGDSALYLCGTISGSSYEQYFGPGTRLTVT.

The rearrangement uses TRBV12-3 or TRBV12-4 and TRBJ2-2; 9 bases are shared with TRBD1. The CDR3 totals 15 residues. V shed 5 bases and J 5 bases; nucleotides not matched to a gene: 6. The CDR3 DNA is TGTGCCAGCAGTACAGGGGGCAGGGCTACCGGGGAGCTGTTTTTT. It encodes CASSTGGRATGELFF.

On this clonotype: This may come from a read error, since a much larger clone is one base off. This rearrangement joins TRBV19 to TRBJ1-2; no definite D call. Germline CDR1 reads LNHDA; CDR2 reads SQIVND (reference sequence). The CDR3 is 14 residues long. V lost 2 bases and J lost 2, with 9 bases in between. The CDR3 region is CASSISAGNYGYTF. CDR3 coding DNA: TGTGCCAGTAGTATAAGCGCAGGAAACTATGGCTACACCTTC. The full variable domain, with the rest looked up from reference TRBV19 and TRBJ1-2, is DGGITQSPKYLFRKEGQNVTLSCEQNLNHDAMYWYRQDPGQGLRLIYYSQIVNDFQKGDIAEGYSVSREKKESFPLTVTSAQKNPTAFYLCASSISAGNYGYTFGSGTRLTVV.

This clonotype was seen a single time. CDR3 amino acids: CATSDTVAASTDTQYF. CDR3 sequence (DNA): TGTGCCACCAGTGACACCGTAGCGGCTAGCACAGATACGCAGTATTTT. This chain uses TRBV24-1 with TRBJ2-3, with D perhaps matching TRBD2 (6 bases). The V end was cut by 4 bases, the J end by 0 bases, with 13 bases between. This CDR3 region has 16 residues. Germline V gives CDR1 KGHDR, CDR2 SFDVKD.

The chain employs TRBV6-5 and TRBJ1-2; TRBD1 might be the D (5 bases). The CDR3 covers 15 residues. V dropped 5 bases and J dropped 5 bases, with 18 bases sitting between them. CDR1 is MNHEY, CDR2 SVGAGI, per germline. The CDR3 region has the DNA TGTGCCAGCAGTCAGGCCCACGGGGACCGATATGGCTACACCTTC. Translation gives CASSQAHGDRYGYTF.

This clonotype was found a few times. A much more abundant neighbour one base away suggests this may be a read error. The chain uses TRBV25-1 and TRBJ1-1; the D is unclear. Trimming took 10 bases from V and 4 from J, leaving 7 bases between them. The germline CDR1 and CDR2 sequences are MGHDK and SYGVNS. This CDR3 spans 10 amino acids. The CDR3 region has the DNA TGTGCCACCTCGGGCACTGAAGCTTTCTTT. Translation gives CATSGTEAFF.

Worth noting for this clonotype: The junction differs from germline at one of its ends, possibly a read error. The V call is TRBV11-3, the J call TRBJ2-1; D is possibly TRBD1 or TRBD2 (7 bases each). The germline CDR1 and CDR2 sequences are SGHNT and YENEEA. The CDR3 is 16 amino acids. The CDR3 here is CASSLDQGGRYNKQFF. In DNA, the CDR3 is TGTGCCAGCAGCTTAGATCAGGGGGGGCGGTACAATAAGCAGTTCTTC. Variable domain in full (rest from reference TRBV11-3 and TRBJ2-1): EAGVVQSPRYKIIEKKQPVAFWCNPISGHNTLYWYLQNLGQGPELLIRYENEEAVDDSQLPKDRFSAERLKGVDSTLKIQPAELGDSAVYLCASSLDQGGRYNKQFFGPGTRLTVL.

This clonotype was recorded only once. CDR3 in DNA: TGTGCCTGGAGTGCCGGGAGGGGGCTTTACAATGAGCAGTTCTTC. Protein sequence: CAWSAGRGLYNEQFF. V usage is TRBV30 and J usage is TRBJ2-1; TRBD2 might be the D (8 bases). This CDR3 region has 15 residues. Germline CDR1 and CDR2: GTSNPN and SVGIG (reference sequence). Trimming took off 1 base at V and 4 bases at J, with 14 bases between the two ends.

This clonotype has more than one count but fewer than ten. V and J are TRBV24-1 and TRBJ2-5; 8 nucleotides line up with TRBD2. The germline CDR1 and CDR2 sequences are KGHDR and SFDVKD. The CDR3 is 15 residues long. J was trimmed by 5 bases and V by 1 base; bases with no gene match: 5. CDR3 loop: CATSDFDRGGETQYF. In DNA form, the CDR3 reads TGTGCCACCAGTGATTTTGACCGGGGGGGGGAGACCCAGTACTTC.

To note about this clonotype: At one end the junction does not follow the germline gene, possibly because of a read error. The J gene is TRBJ2-1, the V gene TRBV2; no firm D call. There are 14 residues in the CDR3. Germline CDR1 is SNHLY and CDR2 is FYNNEI. For the CDR3, the DNA is TGTGCCAGCAGTGCGAGGTATCGCCTCGATGAGCAGCTCTTC. It specifies CASSARYRLDEQLF. Full variable domain (missing parts from reference TRBV2 and TRBJ2-1): EPEVTQTPSHQVTQMGQEVILRCVPISNHLYFYWYRQILGQKVEFLVSFYNNEISEKSEIFDDQFSVERPDGSNFTLKIRSTKLEDSAMYFCASSARYRLDEQLFGPGTRLTVL.

This clonotype was seen a few times. The chain couples TRBV2 to TRBJ2-7; D remains ambiguous. The germline V gene encodes CDR1 SNHLY and CDR2 FYNNEI. The CDR3 spans 11 residues. The V gene lost 7 bases and the J gene lost 7 bases, with 11 bases spanning the gap. The CDR3 protein is CASNLDREQYF. The DNA for the CDR3 is TGTGCCAGCAATTTGGACCGGGAGCAGTACTTC.

Here the CDR3 DNA reads TGTGCCAGTAGGTACAGCAATCAGCCCCAGCATTTT. Protein product: CASRYSNQPQHF. The V call is TRBV19, the J call TRBJ1-5; D not resolved. The CDR3 has 12 residues. Germline assignment: CDR1 LNHDA and CDR2 SQIVND (reference sequence). V lost 6 bases to trimming and J lost 1 base, with 4 bases between them.

In the case of this clonotype: The junction departs from the called germline gene at one end, perhaps through a read error. J is TRBJ1-4 and V is TRBV2; possible D gene TRBD1, 5 bases. The germline V gene has CDR1 SNHLY and CDR2 FYNNEI. This CDR3 has 17 residues. The CDR3 bases are TGTGCCAGCAGTTACCCGAACGCAGGGCCCCGTAATGAGAAACTGTTTTTT. Translation gives CASSYPNAGPRNEKLFF.

As to this clonotype: One end of the junction does not line up with germline, which may come from a read error. The J gene is TRBJ2-5, the V gene TRBV2; no clear D. From germline, CDR1 is SNHLY and CDR2 FYNNEI. The CDR3 totals 14 residues. CDR3 nucleotides: TGTGCCAGCAGTGAACTTTCAACGCAAGGGACCCAGTACTTC. This codes for CASSELSTQGTQYF.